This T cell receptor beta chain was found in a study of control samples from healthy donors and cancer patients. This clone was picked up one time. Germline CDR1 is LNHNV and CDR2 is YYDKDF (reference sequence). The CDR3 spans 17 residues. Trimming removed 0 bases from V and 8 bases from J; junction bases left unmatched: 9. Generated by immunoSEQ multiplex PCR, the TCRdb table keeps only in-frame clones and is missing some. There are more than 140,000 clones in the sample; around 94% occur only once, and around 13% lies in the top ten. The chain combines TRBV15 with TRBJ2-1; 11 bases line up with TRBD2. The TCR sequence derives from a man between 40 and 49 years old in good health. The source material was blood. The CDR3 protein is CATSREATSGVRDEQFF. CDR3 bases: TGTGCCACCAGCAGAGAGGCGACTAGCGGGGTGAGGGATGAGCAGTTCTTC.